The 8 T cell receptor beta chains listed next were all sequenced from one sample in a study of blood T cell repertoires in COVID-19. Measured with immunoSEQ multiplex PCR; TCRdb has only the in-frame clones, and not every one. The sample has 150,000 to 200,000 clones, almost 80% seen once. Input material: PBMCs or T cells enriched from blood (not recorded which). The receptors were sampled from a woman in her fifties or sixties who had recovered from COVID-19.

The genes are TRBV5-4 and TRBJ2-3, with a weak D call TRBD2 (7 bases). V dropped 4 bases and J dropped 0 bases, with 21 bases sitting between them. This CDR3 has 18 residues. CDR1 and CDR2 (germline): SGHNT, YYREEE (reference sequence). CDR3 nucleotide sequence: TGTGCCAGCAGCCGGGGCTGGGGAGGGGGAGATAGCACAGATACGCAGTATTTT. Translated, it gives CASSRGWGGGDSTDTQYF.

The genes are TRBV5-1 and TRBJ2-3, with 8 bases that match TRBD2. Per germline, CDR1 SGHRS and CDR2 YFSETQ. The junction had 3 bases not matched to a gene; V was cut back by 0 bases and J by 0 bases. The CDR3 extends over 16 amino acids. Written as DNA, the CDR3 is TGCGCCAGCAGCTTGGGTAGCGGGATTAGCACAGATACGCAGTATTTT. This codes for CASSLGSGISTDTQYF.

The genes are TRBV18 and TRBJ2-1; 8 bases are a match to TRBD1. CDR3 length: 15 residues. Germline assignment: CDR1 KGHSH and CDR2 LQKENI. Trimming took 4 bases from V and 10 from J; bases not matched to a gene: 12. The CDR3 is CASSRVAQGAGEQFF. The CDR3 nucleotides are TGTGCCAGCTCACGAGTTGCCCAGGGGGCTGGGGAGCAGTTCTTC.

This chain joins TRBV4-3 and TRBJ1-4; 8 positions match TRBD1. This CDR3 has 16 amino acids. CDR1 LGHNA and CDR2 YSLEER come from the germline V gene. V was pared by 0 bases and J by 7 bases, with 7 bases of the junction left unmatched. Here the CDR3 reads CASSQEYRTGFEKLFF. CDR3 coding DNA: TGCGCCAGCAGCCAAGAGTATAGGACAGGGTTTGAAAAACTGTTTTTT.

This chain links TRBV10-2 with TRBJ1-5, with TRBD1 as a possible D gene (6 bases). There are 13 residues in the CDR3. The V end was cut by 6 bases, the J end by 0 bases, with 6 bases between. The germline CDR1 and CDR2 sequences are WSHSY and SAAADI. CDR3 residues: CASRGASNQPQHF. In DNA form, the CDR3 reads TGCGCCAGCAGGGGGGCTAGCAATCAGCCCCAGCATTTT.

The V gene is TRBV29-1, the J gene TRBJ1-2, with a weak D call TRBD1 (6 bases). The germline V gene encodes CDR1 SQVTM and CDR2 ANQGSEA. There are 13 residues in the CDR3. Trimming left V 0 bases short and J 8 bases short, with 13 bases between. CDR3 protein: CSVEDSQGEGYTF. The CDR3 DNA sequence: TGCAGCGTTGAAGACTCACAGGGAGAGGGCTACACCTTC.

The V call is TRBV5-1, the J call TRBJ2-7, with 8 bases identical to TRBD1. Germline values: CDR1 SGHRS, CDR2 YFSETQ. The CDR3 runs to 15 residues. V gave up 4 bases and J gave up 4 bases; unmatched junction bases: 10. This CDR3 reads CASSGAGGARYEQYF. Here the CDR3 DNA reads TGCGCCAGCAGCGGAGCAGGGGGCGCGAGATACGAGCAGTACTTC. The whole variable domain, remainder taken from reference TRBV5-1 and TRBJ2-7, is KAGVTQTPRYLIKTRGQQVTLSCSPISGHRSVSWYQQTPGQGLQFLFEYFSETQRNKGNFPGRFSGRQFSNSRSEMNVSTLELGDSALYLCASSGAGGARYEQYFGPGTRLTVT.

DNA of the CDR3: TGTGCCAGCAGATCGGGACAGGGGCCCTACAATGAGCAGTTCTTC. Its translation: CASRSGQGPYNEQFF. The chain combines TRBV27 with TRBJ2-1; 10 bases are shared with TRBD1. Germline-derived CDR1 and CDR2 are MNHEY and SMNVEV (reference sequence). The CDR3 is 15 residues long. V shed 6 bases, J shed 2 bases, and the junction held 4 bases outside the gene matches.